The rows below give T cell receptor beta chains drawn from one sample of a study of low-dose radiotherapy and immunotherapy resistance in tumors. TCRdb independently ran MiXCR on the reads; one entry per CDR3 protein. The table lists under 90,000 distinct CDR3 sequences, about 17% of them singletons. Sequences were derived from PBMCs, sampled after low-dose radiotherapy plus immunotherapy. The receptors come from a male donor with prostate cancer. Each CDR3 is given with its conserved first and last residue. A D gene is named only where the DNA matches it firmly. Clone size is not always given. Where it is, it says once, few, many or a class for expanded clones.

j_call v_call clone_size d_call cdr3_aa cdr3_nt
TRBJ2-3 TRBV6-2/TRBV6-3 NA TRBD1 CASRYRGPTDTQYF TGTGCCAGCAGATACAGGGGACCCACAGATACGCAGTATTTT
TRBJ2-3 TRBV4-3 many TRBD1 CASSQDPGTGPRGTQYF TGCGCCAGCAGCCAAGATCCCGGGACAGGACCCCGTGGTACGCAGTATTTT
TRBJ2-3 TRBV29-1 NA TRBD1 CSVRAGGLDTQYF TGCAGCGTTCGGGCAGGGGGTTTAGATACGCAGTATTTT
TRBJ2-3 TRBV5-1 many NA CASSISRPSTDTQYF TGCGCCAGCAGCATATCCCGTCCTAGCACAGATACGCAGTATTTT
TRBJ2-5 TRBV6-6 many NA CASTLGTQQETQYF TGTGCCAGCACCCTCGGGACTCAACAAGAGACCCAGTACTTC
TRBJ2-3 TRBV29-1 NA TRBD1 CSAGQGTADTQYF TGCAGCGCAGGACAGGGGACCGCAGATACTCAGTATTTT
TRBJ2-7 TRBV28 NA NA CASSETRYEQYF TGTGCCAGCAGTGAGACCCGCTACGAGCAGTACTTC
TRBJ2-4 TRBV30 many NA CAWSRSRDKNIQYF TGTGCCTGGAGTCGGTCCAGAGACAAAAACATTCAGTACTTC
TRBJ1-6 TRBV14 many NA CASSRIAQGRSSPLHF TGTGCCAGCAGCCGGATTGCTCAGGGGCGGAGTTCACCCCTCCACTTT
TRBJ2-1 TRBV5-6 many TRBD2 CASSIGLAGAYNEQFF TGTGCCAGCAGCATCGGACTAGCGGGAGCCTACAATGAGCAGTTCTTC
TRBJ2-1 TRBV10-3 many TRBD2 CAISRGVAGGFDEQFF TGTGCCATCAGCCGAGGGGTAGCGGGAGGGTTTGATGAGCAGTTCTTC
TRBJ2-2 TRBV6-2/TRBV6-3 many NA CASSYGFVRANTGELFF TGTGCCAGCAGTTATGGGTTTGTGAGAGCGAACACCGGGGAGCTGTTTTTT
TRBJ1-2 TRBV19 many NA CASTQGTSYGYTF TGTGCCAGTACCCAGGGTACGTCTTATGGCTACACCTTC
TRBJ2-1 TRBV12-3/TRBV12-4 many NA CASRTRLTNEQFF TGTGCCAGCAGGACCCGACTTACCAATGAGCAGTTCTTC
TRBJ2-3 TRBV4-3 many NA CASSAPQGGTQYF TGCGCCAGCAGCGCACCCCAGGGGGGTACGCAGTATTTT
TRBJ1-1 TRBV5-1 many NA CASSPTQGLNTEAFF TGCGCCAGCAGCCCGACCCAGGGTCTGAACACTGAAGCTTTCTTT
TRBJ2-7 TRBV30 many TRBD1 CAWSGGTGPFYEQYF TGTGCCTGGAGTGGAGGGACAGGACCCTTCTACGAGCAGTACTTC
TRBJ1-1 TRBV29-1 many NA CSVVVALNTEAFF TGCAGCGTTGTTGTAGCTTTGAACACTGAAGCTTTCTTT
TRBJ2-7 TRBV6-2/TRBV6-3 many TRBD1 CASSQAGTELYEQYF TGTGCCAGCAGTCAAGCCGGGACAGAGCTCTACGAGCAGTACTTC
TRBJ1-5 TRBV20-1 NA NA CSAPETRGSNQPQHF TGCAGTGCCCCTGAGACACGAGGTAGCAATCAGCCCCAGCATTTT
TRBJ2-1 TRBV28 many TRBD2 CASTPLSGRVNEQFF TGTGCCAGCACTCCTCTTAGCGGGAGGGTCAATGAGCAGTTCTTC
TRBJ2-3 TRBV13 many TRBD1 CASSLRQGAGTDTQYF TGTGCCAGCAGCTTACGACAGGGGGCAGGCACAGATACGCAGTATTTT
TRBJ2-3 TRBV5-1 many TRBD2 CASSFEAGGPDTQYF TGCGCCAGCAGCTTCGAAGCGGGAGGGCCAGATACGCAGTATTTT
TRBJ1-2 TRBV7-9 many NA CASTTHVGGYTF TGTGCCAGCACCACCCATGTAGGTGGCTACACCTTC
TRBJ2-7 TRBV21-1 NA NA CASRKTPYEQYF TGTGCCAGCAGGAAGACCCCCTACGAGCAGTACTTC
TRBJ1-1 TRBV29-1 many NA CSVMAGSLITEAFF TGCAGCGTGATGGCAGGGTCCCTTATTACTGAAGCTTTCTTT
TRBJ2-7 TRBV28 many NA CASSFMGATYEQYF TGTGCCAGCAGTTTTATGGGAGCTACCTACGAGCAGTACTTC
TRBJ2-1 TRBV27 many TRBD1 CASSLIGTGLVF TGTGCCAGCAGTTTGATCGGGACAGGGCTGGTCTTC
TRBJ2-1 TRBV5-6 NA NA CASRLAAGTLDEQFF TGTGCCAGCAGACTTGCGGCAGGGACCTTGGATGAGCAGTTCTTC
TRBJ2-1 TRBV2 many NA CASSESLGQYNEQFF TGTGCCAGCAGTGAAAGTTTAGGGCAGTACAATGAGCAGTTCTTC
TRBJ2-1 TRBV1 NA NA CASSQEGGGAFEQFF TGCGCCAGCAGCCAAGAGGGCGGGGGGGCCTTTGAGCAGTTCTTC
TRBJ2-1 TRBV5-1 many NA CASSFSESSYNEQFF TGCGCCAGCAGCTTTAGCGAGAGCTCCTACAATGAGCAGTTCTTC
TRBJ1-6 TRBV18 many TRBD1 CASSPRQGADSPLHF TGTGCCAGCTCACCACGACAGGGGGCAGATTCACCCCTCCACTTT
TRBJ2-5 TRBV20-1 many TRBD2 CSASGAGGRETQYF TGCAGTGCTAGTGGAGCGGGAGGGAGAGAGACCCAGTACTTC
TRBJ2-2 TRBV28 NA NA CAATLANTGELFF TGTGCCGCTACACTGGCTAACACCGGGGAGCTGTTTTTT
TRBJ2-1 TRBV9 many NA CASSKSSYNEQFF TGTGCCAGCAGCAAGAGCTCCTACAATGAGCAGTTCTTC
TRBJ1-2 TRBV7-2 many TRBD1 CASRSGQGVPGYTF TGTGCCAGCAGGTCGGGACAGGGGGTTCCTGGCTACACCTTC
TRBJ2-7 TRBV7-9 many NA CASSAHSTSYEQYF TGTGCCAGCAGCGCTCACTCTACATCCTACGAGCAGTACTTC
TRBJ2-7 TRBV2 many NA CASSPVGSYEQYF TGTGCCAGTTCCCCTGTGGGTTCCTACGAGCAGTACTTC
TRBJ2-7 TRBV29-1 few NA CSVSYARGYEQYF TGCAGCGTCTCCTACGCTCGGGGATACGAGCAGTACTTC
TRBJ2-2 TRBV20-1 many TRBD1 CSARTGGAGTGELFF TGCAGTGCGCGGACAGGGGGCGCGGGTACCGGGGAGCTGTTTTTT
TRBJ2-7 TRBV29-1 many TRBD2 CSVEDVSGGSVYEQYF TGCAGCGTTGAAGATGTCAGCGGGGGATCGGTTTACGAGCAGTACTTC